These 5 T cell receptor beta chains came from one sample sequenced in a study of blood T cell repertoires in COVID-19 (TCRdb year 2020). The library was produced with the immunoSEQ multiplex PCR assay. The clones in this table, taken by TCRdb from immuneACCESS, are in-frame only. Not every clone is retained; where verified, under half of the shortfall comes from an unresolved V gene, and the cause of the rest is unknown. The table for this sample lists some 220,000 clones; 80% of them were counted only once. The top ten clonotypes cover over 10% of the sample. Sample: peripheral blood. The receptors shown here come from a human donor in a cohort sampled during active COVID-19.

This clone has only one observation. This specimen includes other DNA sequences encoding the same CDR3. This rearrangement joins TRBV12-3 or TRBV12-4 to TRBJ2-5; 7 positions match TRBD1. The trim removed 3 bases at V and 4 bases at J, leaving 2 bases unmatched. The CDR3 runs to 13 residues. The CDR3, as DNA: TGTGCCAGCAGTTTGAACAGGGGAGAGACCCAGTACTTC. Translating gives CASSLNRGETQYF.

V and J are TRBV4-2 and TRBJ2-3; 8 nucleotides line up with TRBD2. V trimming: 3 bases; J trimming: 4 bases; junction bases outside the gene matches: 12. CDR1 LGHNA and CDR2 YNFKEQ come from the germline V gene. The CDR3 is 17 residues long. Here the CDR3 reads CASSQARGLGESDTQYF. The CDR3 DNA reads as TGTGCCAGCAGCCAGGCTAGGGGACTAGGAGAGTCAGATACGCAGTATTTT.

The chain couples TRBV7-2 to TRBJ1-5, with a tentative D call TRBD1 (5 bases). The CDR3 loop spans 16 amino acids. Trimming pared 0 bases from V and 7 bases from J, leaving 16 bases between. Germline V gene lookup returns CDR1 SGHTA and CDR2 FQGNSA. This CDR3 is CASSLASRAVKQPQHF. CDR3 DNA: TGTGCCAGCAGCTTAGCTAGCAGGGCCGTTAAGCAGCCCCAGCATTTT.

This clone came up once. The chain employs TRBV30 and TRBJ2-1; 7 positions match TRBD2. Germline V gene data show CDR1 as GTSNPN and CDR2 as SVGIG (reference sequence). J lost 4 bases, V lost 4 bases, and 4 bases had no gene match. The CDR3 consists of 13 residues. In DNA, the CDR3 is TGTGCCTGGATGGGGGGGGATTACAATGAGCAGTTCTTC. Its protein is CAWMGGDYNEQFF.

The rearrangement uses TRBV5-4 and TRBJ2-2; a possible D gene is TRBD1 (6 bases). This CDR3 contains 15 residues. Deletions cut 2 bases from V and 7 bases from J, with 15 bases between. CDR1 and CDR2 from the germline V gene are SGHNT and YYREEE (reference sequence). The CDR3 coding sequence is TGTGCCAGCAGCTTAACGGGGACAAAGGGCGGGGAGCTGTTTTTT. Protein sequence: CASSLTGTKGGELFF.